This T cell receptor beta chain was sequenced during a study of OX40 agonist ivuxolimab in advanced cancers. Data came from immunoSEQ multiplex PCR; TCRdb stores just in-frame clones and leaves some out. The data hold tens of thousands of clones, with around nine tenths observed a single time. This CDR3 region has 18 residues. Between the trimmed V and J ends, which lost 3 bases and 0 bases, there was a span of 15 bases. CDR1 and CDR2 from the germline V gene are KGHSH and LQKENI. V and J are TRBV18 and TRBJ2-6; D may be TRBD2 (6 bases). The receptor comes from an adult with an advanced solid tumor such as melanoma, head and neck, liver or kidney cancer. Source: CD4+ or CD8+ T cells sorted from blood, taken in a trial of the OX40 agonist ivuxolimab. CDR3 sequence reads: CASSPLGTASSGANVLTF. The CDR3 nucleotides read TGTGCCAGCTCACCCCTAGGGACTGCGAGCTCTGGGGCCAACGTCCTGACTTTC.